This TCR beta chain is from a study of cytomegalovirus exposure and HLA in healthy donors. General study points: Most TCRs appeared rarely, but some public TCRs recurred in many donors.

On this clone: Antigen specificity is unknown.

The PCR had 60 Vbeta and 13 Jbeta primers. The method was immunoSEQ multiplex PCR; TCRdb's version includes in-frame clones alone and lacks a portion of them. The top ten clones hold 0.55% to 0.7% of a sample with around 200,000 clones, around 80% of them seen once. CDR3 length: 15 amino acids. V was cut by 5 bases and J by 9 bases, with 23 bases left in between. Germline values: CDR1 LNHDA, CDR2 SQIVND (reference sequence). The sequence came from a woman aged 40-49 years in good health and CMV-seronegative. The material sequenced was PBMCs. The V and J genes are TRBV19 and TRBJ2-7; D is uncertain. The CDR3 nucleotides read TGTGCCAGTAGTCTTCTTTTTTCAAACAGCCCGGTGCAGTACTTC. Amino acid sequence: CASSLLFSNSPVQYF.